The T cell receptor (beta chain) under discussion was sequenced for a study of STAT5B mutations in CD4+ large granular lymphocyte leukemia. Overall study results and limits: No patients shared main leukemic clonotypes, though roughly 25% appeared at low frequency elsewhere. The CD4+ versus CD8+ T-LGLL clonality difference may reflect limited sample size.

Sequencing was at survey level. Profiled with immunoSEQ multiplex PCR; TCRdb holds only in-frame clones, not every one. The table includes 45,000 to 50,000 clones, about 80% detected once. About this clone itself: Its specificity is not known.

Germline V gene sequence: CDR1 MNHEY, CDR2 SMNVEV (reference sequence). CDR3 length equals 14 residues. The V gene lost 0 bases and the J gene lost 4 bases, with 9 bases spanning the gap. Sequencing was performed on CD4+ T cells from blood buffy coats. This TCR came from a human donor in good health. The chain is built from TRBV27 and TRBJ1-2, with a tentative D call TRBD1 (6 bases). CDR3: CASSLSGGRYGYTF. The DNA of the CDR3 is TGTGCCAGCAGTTTATCCGGGGGCCGCTATGGCTACACCTTC.